The clone carrying this T cell receptor (beta chain) has a count of ten or more. Calling Graves' hyperthyroidism stable meant ophthalmopathy did not progress within 18 months. Around 10 ml fresh peripheral blood yielded the PBMCs. These data come from a study of T cells in Graves' hyperthyroidism and ophthalmopathy. TCR beta CDR3 sequences were amplified from RNA transcripts. RT-PCR in the first round (using the HTBI primer set) targeted the TCR CDR3. TCRdb ran MiXCR on the multiplex PCR reads and lists one entry per CDR3 protein. The table includes hundreds of thousands of distinct CDR3 sequences, 12% to 15% detected once. The sequence was collected from a woman aged 18-29 years with Graves' hyperthyroidism. Source material: blood.

CDR3 in amino acids: CASSEDGLLNEKLFF. The CDR3 bases are TGTGCCAGCAGTGAAGATGGACTCCTGAATGAAAAACTGTTTTTT. V gene TRBV6-1 combines with J gene TRBJ1-4; unclear D gene. V gave up 1 base and J gave up 5 bases, with 11 bases separating them. This CDR3 comprises 15 residues. Germline assignment: CDR1 MNHNS and CDR2 SASEGT.